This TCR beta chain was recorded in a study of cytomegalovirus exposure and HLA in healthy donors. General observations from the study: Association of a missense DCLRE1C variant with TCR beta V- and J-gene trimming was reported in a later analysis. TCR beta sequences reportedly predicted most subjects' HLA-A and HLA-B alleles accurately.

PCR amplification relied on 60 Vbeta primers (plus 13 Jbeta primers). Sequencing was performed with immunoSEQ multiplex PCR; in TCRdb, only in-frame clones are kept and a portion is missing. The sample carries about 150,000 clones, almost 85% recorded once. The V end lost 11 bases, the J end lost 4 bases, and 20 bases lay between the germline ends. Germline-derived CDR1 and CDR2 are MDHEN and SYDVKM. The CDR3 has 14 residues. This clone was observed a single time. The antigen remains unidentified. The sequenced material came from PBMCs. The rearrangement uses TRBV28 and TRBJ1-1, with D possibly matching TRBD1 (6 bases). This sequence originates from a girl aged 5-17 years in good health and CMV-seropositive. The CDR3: CASATGLGATEAFF. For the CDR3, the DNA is TGTGCCTCGGCAACAGGGCTCGGTGCCACTGAAGCTTTCTTT.